This T cell receptor beta chain originates from a study of blood T cells in healthy people across ages. Together with a sample-barcoded 5' primer, a J-beta primer mix was included in a second PCR lasting roughly 6 to 12 cycles. With 12 random nucleotides, a template-switch adaptor tagged each individual cDNA molecule. MiXCR, applied by TCRdb to the 5' RACE reads, yields one record per CDR3 protein. The sample lists about 970,000 distinct CDR3 sequences, roughly 47% occurring once. Trimming cost V 5 bases and J 4 bases, with 14 bases left between them. Germline V lookup: CDR1 DFQATT, CDR2 SNEGSKA (reference sequence). This CDR3 comprises 13 residues.

V gene TRBV20-1 combines with J gene TRBJ1-1; D not certain. The sample was blood. The receptor was derived from an older woman in good health. CDR3 protein: CSALPPTGTEAFF. The CDR3, as DNA: TGCAGTGCTCTGCCCCCGACTGGCACTGAAGCTTTCTTT.